What follows is one T cell receptor (beta chain) and its context. The data stem from a study of technical replicates of blood from several donors. The V end was cut by 5 bases, the J end by 6 bases, with 15 bases between. CDR1 and CDR2 (germline): SGHRS, YFSETQ. This CDR3 is 14 amino acids long. Using immunoSEQ multiplex PCR, the repertoire was profiled, and TCRdb retains in-frame clones only, with some absent. Found here are under 95,000 clones, roughly 98% of them singletons; the top ten hold 0.15%. The origin of this receptor is a human donor in good health. Material: T cells isolated from PBMCs. The V and J genes are TRBV5-1 and TRBJ2-1, with no clear D. The CDR3 region is CASSIGPSSNEQFF. The DNA for the CDR3 is TGCGCCAGCAGTATTGGCCCTAGTAGCAATGAGCAGTTCTTC. Filled out from reference TRBV5-1 and TRBJ2-1, the complete variable domain reads KAGVTQTPRYLIKTRGQQVTLSCSPISGHRSVSWYQQTPGQGLQFLFEYFSETQRNKGNFPGRFSGRQFSNSRSEMNVSTLELGDSALYLCASSIGPSSNEQFFGPGTRLTVL.